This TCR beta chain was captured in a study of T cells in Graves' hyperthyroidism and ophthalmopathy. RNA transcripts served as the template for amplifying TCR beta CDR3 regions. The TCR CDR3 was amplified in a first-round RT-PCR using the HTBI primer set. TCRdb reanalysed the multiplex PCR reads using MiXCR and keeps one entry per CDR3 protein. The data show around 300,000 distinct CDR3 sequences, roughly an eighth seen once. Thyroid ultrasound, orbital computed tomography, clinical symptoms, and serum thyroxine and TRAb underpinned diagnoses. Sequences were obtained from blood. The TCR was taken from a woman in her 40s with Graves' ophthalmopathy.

DNA of the CDR3: TGCAGTGCTACCCAGCGGGAGCGCTCCTACAATGAGCAGTACTTC. Translated, it gives CSATQRERSYNEQYF. The chain has TRBV20-1 and TRBJ2-1, with 8 bases aligning to TRBD2. The J call may not be correct, given that the DNA end is closer to TRBJ2-7. This CDR3 has 15 residues. The germline V gene has CDR1 DFQATT and CDR2 SNEGSKA (reference sequence).